This entry is about one TCR beta chain. Its cognate antigen is unknown. The sample originates from a study of shared clonotypes between healthy human individuals. On the study more broadly: Three plates each covered CD4 naive and memory; CD8 naive two, CD8 memory one.

Assay used: immunoSEQ multiplex PCR; TCRdb lists only in-frame clones, some missing. The sample lists 2,500,000 or so clones; around 92% were seen once. Overall study findings and caveats: Shared clonotypes: about 4.6% naive CD4, around 3.7% naive CD8, roughly 2.2% memory CD4, about 0.41% memory CD8.

Material: naive CD4+ T cells from PBMCs. Described subset: CD45RA+ positively selected. This receptor was identified in a man aged 18-30 years in good health. Some clones in this sample may be carry-over from other donors' samples.

In DNA, the CDR3 is TGCAGCGTTGAAGTCAGTGCCGCGGGGGTAGCGCAGTACTTC. Encoded protein: CSVEVSAAGVAQYF. The chain couples TRBV29-1 to TRBJ2-7; TRBD2 agrees at 7 bases. Losses at the gene ends were 1 base for V and 9 bases for J; bases not matched to a gene: 12. From germline, CDR1 is SQVTM and CDR2 ANQGSEA. The CDR3 has 14 amino acids.